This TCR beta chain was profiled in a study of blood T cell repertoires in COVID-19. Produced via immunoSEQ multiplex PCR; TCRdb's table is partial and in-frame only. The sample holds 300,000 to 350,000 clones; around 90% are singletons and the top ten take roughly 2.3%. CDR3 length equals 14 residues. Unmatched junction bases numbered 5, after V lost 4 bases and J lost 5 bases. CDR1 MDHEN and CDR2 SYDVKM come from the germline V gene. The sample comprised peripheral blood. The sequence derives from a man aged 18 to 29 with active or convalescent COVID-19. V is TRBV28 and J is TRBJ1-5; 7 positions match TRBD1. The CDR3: CASSSVTGHQPQHF. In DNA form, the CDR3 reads TGTGCCAGCAGTTCCGTGACAGGGCATCAGCCCCAGCATTTT.